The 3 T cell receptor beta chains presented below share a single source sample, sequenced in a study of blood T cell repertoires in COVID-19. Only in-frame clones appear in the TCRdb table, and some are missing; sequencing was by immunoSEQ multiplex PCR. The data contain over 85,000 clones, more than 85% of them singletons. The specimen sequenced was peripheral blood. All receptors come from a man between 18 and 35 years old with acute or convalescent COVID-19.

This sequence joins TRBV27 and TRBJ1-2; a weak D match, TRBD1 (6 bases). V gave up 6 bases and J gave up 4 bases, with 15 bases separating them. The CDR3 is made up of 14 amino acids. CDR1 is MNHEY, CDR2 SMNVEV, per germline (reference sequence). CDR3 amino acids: CASSSDRSLYGYTF. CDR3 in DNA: TGTGCCAGCAGCTCGGACAGATCCCTCTATGGCTACACCTTC.

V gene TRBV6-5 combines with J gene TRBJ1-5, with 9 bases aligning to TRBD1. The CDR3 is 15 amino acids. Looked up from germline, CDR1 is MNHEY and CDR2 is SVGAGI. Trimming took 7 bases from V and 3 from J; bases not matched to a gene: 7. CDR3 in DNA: TGTGCCAGCACCCCCGGGACAGGGTCCAATCAGCCCCAGCATTTT. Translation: CASTPGTGSNQPQHF.

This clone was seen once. CDR3: CASSARQFGNTGELFF. The DNA for the CDR3 is TGTGCCAGCAGCGCTAGACAGTTTGGGAACACCGGGGAGCTGTTTTTT. This chain joins TRBV9 and TRBJ2-2; D perhaps matches TRBD1 (5 bases). Germline assignment: CDR1 SGDLS and CDR2 YYNGEE. The ends were cut back, 3 bases at V and 1 base at J, with 13 bases in the middle. The CDR3 length is 16 residues.